The next 3 T cell receptor beta chains were all read from a single sample in a study of T cell changes during pregnancy in multiple sclerosis (dated by TCRdb to the late 2010s). Library construction relied on the immunoSEQ multiplex PCR assay. Sourced from immuneACCESS, this table was stored by TCRdb with only in-frame sequences that have V and J called. A share of the clones is absent; for the studies checked, an unresolved V gene accounts for under half, and the remainder has no known explanation. This sample holds fewer than 40,000 clones; 90% were observed only once. The ten most abundant clones make up under 0.55% of the sample. Sequencing used CD4+ T cells from peripheral blood mononuclear cells, obtained in the first trimester of pregnancy. These receptors originate from a female donor in good health, enrolled as a control in a pregnancy study.

The V and J genes are TRBV9 and TRBJ1-5, with no clear D. V dropped 0 bases and J dropped 7 bases, with 11 bases sitting between them. The CDR3 is 14 amino acids. The V gene's germline CDR1 is SGDLS and CDR2 YYNGEE. The CDR3 loop reads CASSVGRANQPQHF. Written as DNA, the CDR3 is TGTGCCAGCAGCGTAGGGAGGGCTAACCAGCCCCAGCATTTT.

V gene TRBV18 combines with J gene TRBJ1-1; D remains unclear. Between the trimmed V and J ends, which lost 3 bases and 2 bases, there was a span of 16 bases. The CDR3 runs to 16 residues. Looked up from germline, CDR1 is KGHSH and CDR2 is LQKENI. CDR3 sequence (DNA): TGTGCCAGCTCACCCTCGGGCTCTACGGGAAACACTGAAGCTTTCTTT. As protein: CASSPSGSTGNTEAFF.

This chain uses TRBV11-1 with TRBJ2-2; D may be TRBD1 (5 bases). The CDR3 consists of 16 residues. Looked up from germline, CDR1 is SGHAT and CDR2 is FQDESV (reference sequence). Trimming left V 5 bases short and J 3 bases short, with 16 bases between. CDR3 nucleotides: TGTGCCAGCAGCCCCCAGGGCCGCACCTACACCGGGGAGCTGTTTTTT. It encodes CASSPQGRTYTGELFF. Full variable domain (rest looked up from reference TRBV11-1 and TRBJ2-2): EAEVAQSPRYKITEKSQAVAFWCDPISGHATLYWYRQILGQGPELLVQFQDESVVDDSQLPKDRFSAERLKGVDSTLKIQPAELGDSAMYLCASSPQGRTYTGELFFGEGSRLTVL.